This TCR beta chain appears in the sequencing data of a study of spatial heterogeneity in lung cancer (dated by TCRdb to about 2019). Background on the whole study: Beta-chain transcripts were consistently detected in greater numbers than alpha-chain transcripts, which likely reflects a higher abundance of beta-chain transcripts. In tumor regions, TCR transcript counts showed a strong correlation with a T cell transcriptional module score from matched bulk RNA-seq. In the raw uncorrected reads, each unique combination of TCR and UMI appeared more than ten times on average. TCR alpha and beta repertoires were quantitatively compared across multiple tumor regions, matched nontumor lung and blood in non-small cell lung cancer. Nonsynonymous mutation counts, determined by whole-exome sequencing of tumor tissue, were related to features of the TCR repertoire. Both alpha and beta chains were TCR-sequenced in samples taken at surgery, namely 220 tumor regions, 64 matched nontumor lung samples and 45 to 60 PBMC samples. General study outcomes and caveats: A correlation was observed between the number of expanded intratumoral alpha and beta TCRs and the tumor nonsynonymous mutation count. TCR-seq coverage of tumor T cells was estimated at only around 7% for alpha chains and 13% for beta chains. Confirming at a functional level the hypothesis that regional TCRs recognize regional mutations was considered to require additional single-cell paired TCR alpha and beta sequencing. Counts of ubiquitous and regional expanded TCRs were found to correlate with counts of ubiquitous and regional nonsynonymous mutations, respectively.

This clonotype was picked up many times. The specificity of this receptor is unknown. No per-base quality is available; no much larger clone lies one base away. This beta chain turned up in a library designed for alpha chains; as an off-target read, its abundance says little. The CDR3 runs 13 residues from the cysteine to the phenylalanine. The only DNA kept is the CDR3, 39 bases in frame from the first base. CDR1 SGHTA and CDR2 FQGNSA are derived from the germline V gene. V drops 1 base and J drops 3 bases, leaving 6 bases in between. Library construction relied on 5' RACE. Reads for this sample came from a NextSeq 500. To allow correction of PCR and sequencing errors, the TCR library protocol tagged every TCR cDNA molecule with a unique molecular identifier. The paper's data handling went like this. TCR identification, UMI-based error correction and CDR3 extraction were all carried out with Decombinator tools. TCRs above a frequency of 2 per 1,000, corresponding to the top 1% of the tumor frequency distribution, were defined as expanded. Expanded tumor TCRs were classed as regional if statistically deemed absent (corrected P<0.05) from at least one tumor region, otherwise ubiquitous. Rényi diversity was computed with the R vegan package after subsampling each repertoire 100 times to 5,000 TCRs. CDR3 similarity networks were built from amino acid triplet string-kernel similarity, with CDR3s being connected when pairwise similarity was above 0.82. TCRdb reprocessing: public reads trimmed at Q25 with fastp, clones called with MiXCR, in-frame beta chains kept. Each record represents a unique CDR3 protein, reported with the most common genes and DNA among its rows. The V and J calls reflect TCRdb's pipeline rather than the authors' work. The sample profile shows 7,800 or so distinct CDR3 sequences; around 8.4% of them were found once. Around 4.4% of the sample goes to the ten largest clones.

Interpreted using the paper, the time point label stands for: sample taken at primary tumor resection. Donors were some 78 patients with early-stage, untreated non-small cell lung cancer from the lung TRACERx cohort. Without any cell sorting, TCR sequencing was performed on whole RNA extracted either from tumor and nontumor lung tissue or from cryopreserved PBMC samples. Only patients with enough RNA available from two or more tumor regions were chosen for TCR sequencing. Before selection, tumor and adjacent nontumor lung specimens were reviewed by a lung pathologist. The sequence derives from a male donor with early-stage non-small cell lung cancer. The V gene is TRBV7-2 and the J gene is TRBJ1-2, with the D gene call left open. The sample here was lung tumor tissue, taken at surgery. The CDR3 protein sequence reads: CASSLGQYYGYTF. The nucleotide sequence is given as TGTGCCAGCAGCTTAGGGCAGTACTATGGCTACACCTTC.